The source of this T cell receptor beta chain is a study of Ad26.COV2.S vaccination and SARS-CoV-2 variants. The table came from immunoSEQ multiplex PCR; TCRdb's copy has only in-frame clones and leaves some out. The repertoire holds some 250,000 clones, roughly 88% seen once, with around 10% in the top ten. This CDR3 has 16 residues. Germline loops: CDR1 SGHTA, CDR2 FQGNSA. The ends lost 5 bases at V and 2 bases at J; junction bases unmatched: 8. Overall study results and limits: The authors reported substantial breadth in spike-specific CD8+ and CD4+ T cell responses after vaccination. Recipients of vaccine and of placebo showed similar breadth of their non-spike TCR repertoires.

Regarding this clone: Its antigen is unidentified.

Treatment denoted: over 15 received Ad26.COV2.S at low or high dose, single or two shots; about 5 received placebo; per-sample allocation not given. Specimen acquisition occurred on day 63 following the initial vaccine or placebo injection. In the vaccine, an Ad26 vector expressed the SARS-CoV-2 spike of the Wuhan strain. The source material was peripheral blood, sampled in a trial of Ad26.COV2.S vaccine versus placebo. This clonotype originated in a person aged 18-65 years who received the Ad26.COV2.S COVID-19 vaccine or a placebo. V gene TRBV7-2 combines with J gene TRBJ2-7; 11 bases are shared with TRBD1. CDR3 amino acids: CASSPVPGQGAYEQYF. In nucleotides, the CDR3 is TGTGCCAGCAGCCCAGTCCCGGGACAGGGGGCCTACGAGCAGTACTTC.